Each of the 24 T cell receptor beta chains below was sequenced from the same sample in a study of T cells in localized non-small cell lung cancer. Clones were sequenced by immunoSEQ multiplex PCR, and TCRdb holds only the in-frame ones, with some missing. The table includes under 2,500 clones, roughly 35% detected once. This specimen consisted of normal lung tissue next to the tumor, obtained before any cancer treatment. All receptors derive from a female donor older than 55 with stage I squamous cell lung carcinoma.

The chain employs TRBV28 and TRBJ1-2, with 9 bases that match TRBD1. The CDR3 runs to 12 residues. V gave up 6 bases and J gave up 6 bases; unmatched junction bases: 2. CDR1 MDHEN and CDR2 SYDVKM come from the germline V gene. For the CDR3, the DNA is TGTGCCAGCAGAACAGGGGGCCATGGCTACACCTTC. Residues: CASRTGGHGYTF.

By frequency in the sample, this clone is medium-sized. The chain uses TRBV9 and TRBJ1-2, with D tentatively TRBD1 (6 bases). The V gene lost 4 bases and the J gene lost 8 bases, with 15 bases spanning the gap. There are 13 residues in the CDR3. CDR1 and CDR2 from the germline V gene are SGDLS and YYNGEE. In nucleotides, the CDR3 is TGTGCCAGCAGCACGAATCAGGGGAGAGGCTACACCTTC. This encodes CASSTNQGRGYTF. The full variable domain, in which reference TRBV9 and TRBJ1-2 provide the parts outside the CDR3, is DSGVTQTPKHLITATGQRVTLRCSPRSGDLSVYWYQQSLDQGLQFLIQYYNGEERAKGNILERFSAQQFPDLHSELNLSSLELGDSALYFCASSTNQGRGYTFGSGTRLTVV.

A few counts support this clone. V usage is TRBV14 and J usage is TRBJ2-2; D unresolved. This CDR3 contains 13 residues. Trimming left V 3 bases short and J 5 bases short, with 7 bases between. From germline, CDR1 is SGHDN and CDR2 FVKESK. The DNA of the CDR3 is TGTGCCAGCAGCCACATCGGGACCGGGGAGCTGTTTTTT. The encoded protein is CASSHIGTGELFF. Variable domain in full (rest from reference TRBV14 and TRBJ2-2): EAGVTQFPSHSVIEKGQTVTLRCDPISGHDNLYWYRRVMGKEIKFLLHFVKESKQDESGMPNNRFLAERTGGTYSTLKVQPAELEDSGVYFCASSHIGTGELFFGEGSRLTVL.

This clone turned up a few times. The chain uses TRBV11-3 and TRBJ2-1, with D perhaps TRBD2 (5 bases). Germline CDR1 reads SGHNT; CDR2 reads YENEEA. Between the trimmed V and J ends, which lost 5 bases and 4 bases, there was a span of 12 bases. The CDR3 covers 14 residues. The CDR3 loop reads CASSRGKEYNEQFF. The CDR3 DNA follows: TGTGCCAGCAGCCGAGGGAAGGAGTACAATGAGCAGTTCTTC.

This clone counts as medium-sized (0.01 to 0.1%). The V and J genes are TRBV6-8 and TRBJ1-2; 8 positions agree with TRBD1. The CDR3 loop spans 15 amino acids. The germline gives CDR1 MNHGY, CDR2 SAAAGT. V shed 2 bases and J 4 bases; nucleotides not matched to a gene: 6. CDR3 amino acids: CASSYDQGQAYGYTF. CDR3 nucleotides: TGTGCCAGCAGTTACGATCAGGGACAGGCCTATGGCTACACCTTC.

CDR3 sequence: CASAMGAQPTDTQYF. The CDR3 DNA reads as TGTGCCAGCGCCATGGGGGCGCAACCCACAGATACGCAGTATTTT. The V gene is TRBV19, the J gene TRBJ2-3; weak D call: TRBD1 (6 bases). The CDR3 extends over 15 amino acids. V was shortened by 9 bases and J by 2 bases, with 18 bases between the two germline ends. The V gene's germline CDR1 is LNHDA and CDR2 SQIVND (reference sequence).

Only a few counts were recorded for this clone. The J gene is TRBJ2-1, the V gene TRBV6-8; 9 bases are shared with TRBD1. This CDR3 comprises 15 residues. CDR1 is MNHGY and CDR2 is SAAAGT in the germline V gene. The trim removed 5 bases at V and 3 bases at J, leaving 5 bases unmatched. The DNA for the CDR3 is TGTGCCAGCAGTACCGGGACAGGGATCTACAATGAGCAGTTCTTC. It translates to CASSTGTGIYNEQFF.

The chain carries TRBV29-1 and TRBJ2-3, with 9 bases aligning to TRBD2. This CDR3 comprises 15 residues. Germline V gene data show CDR1 as SQVTM and CDR2 as ANQGSEA. The trim removed 8 bases at V and 4 bases at J, leaving 13 bases unmatched. The DNA of the CDR3 is TGCAGCCCACTCGTGGGACTAGCCGGGGCAGATACGCAGTATTTT. The encoded protein is CSPLVGLAGADTQYF.

V and J are TRBV28 and TRBJ1-5, with 9 bases lining up with TRBD1. The CDR3 contains 14 residues. CDR1 and CDR2 (germline): MDHEN, SYDVKM. V lost 8 bases to trimming and J lost 2 bases; unmatched junction nucleotides: 4. CDR3 nucleotide sequence: TGTGCCAGCGGTCGGACAGGGGGCAATCAGCCCCAGCATTTT. It codes for CASGRTGGNQPQHF. Filled out from reference TRBV28 and TRBJ1-5, the complete variable domain reads DVKVTQSSRYLVKRTGEKVFLECVQDMDHENMFWYRQDPGLGLRLIYFSYDVKMKEKGDIPEGYSVSREKKERFSLILESASTNQTSMYLCASGRTGGNQPQHFGDGTRLSIL.

The V call is TRBV9, the J call TRBJ1-1, with a tentative D call TRBD1 (5 bases). Trimming removed 3 bases at V and 5 bases at J, with 11 bases between. The CDR3 loop spans 13 amino acids. Per the germline V gene, CDR1 is SGDLS and CDR2 is YYNGEE. The CDR3 region is CASSANRGTEAFF. The CDR3 DNA follows: TGTGCCAGCAGCGCGAACCGGGGGACTGAAGCTTTCTTT.

V is TRBV11-1 and J is TRBJ1-3; tentatively, D is TRBD1 (5 bases). V gave up 2 bases and J gave up 7 bases, with 12 bases separating them. Germline values: CDR1 SGHAT, CDR2 FQDESV (reference sequence). The CDR3 is 14 amino acids. Written as DNA, the CDR3 is TGTGCCAGCAGCTTAACCGGGGGAGGTAACACCATATATTTT. Translating gives CASSLTGGGNTIYF.

The chain recombines TRBV19 with TRBJ1-1; 8 bases are a match to TRBD1. Trimming removed 6 bases from V and 6 bases from J; junction bases left unmatched: 12. The CDR3 extends over 15 amino acids. Germline assignment: CDR1 LNHDA and CDR2 SQIVND (reference sequence). The CDR3 DNA reads as TGTGCCAGTAGAAATAACCAGGGGGCTACCTCTGAAGCTTTCTTT. As protein: CASRNNQGATSEAFF. The whole variable domain, remainder taken from reference TRBV19 and TRBJ1-1, is DGGITQSPKYLFRKEGQNVTLSCEQNLNHDAMYWYRQDPGQGLRLIYYSQIVNDFQKGDIAEGYSVSREKKESFPLTVTSAQKNPTAFYLCASRNNQGATSEAFFGQGTRLTVV.

The V gene is TRBV9, the J gene TRBJ2-7, with 14 bases fitting TRBD2. The CDR3 is 16 residues long. Germline V gene sequence: CDR1 SGDLS, CDR2 YYNGEE. V shed 3 bases, J shed 6 bases, and the junction held 8 bases outside the gene matches. CDR3 DNA: TGTGCCAGCAGCGCAGGACTAGCGGGAGGTTTTTCCGAGCAGTACTTC. This gives the protein CASSAGLAGGFSEQYF.

The V call is TRBV30, the J call TRBJ1-3, with D perhaps matching TRBD1 (6 bases). The V and J ends lost 4 bases and 2 bases respectively, with 12 bases between them. Germline-derived CDR1 and CDR2 are GTSNPN and SVGIG (reference sequence). This CDR3 comprises 14 residues. The CDR3 here is CAWKVPGAGNTIYF. The DNA for the CDR3 is TGTGCCTGGAAAGTGCCAGGGGCTGGAAACACCATATATTTT.

This clone is large (0.1 to 1%) within its sample. This chain joins TRBV6-8 and TRBJ2-7, with 11 bases fitting TRBD2. This CDR3 contains 13 residues. Per germline, CDR1 MNHGY and CDR2 SAAAGT. J gave up 6 bases and V 7 bases, and 5 bases lay outside the gene matches. The CDR3 spells CASTLAGGGEQYF. CDR3 nucleotides: TGTGCCAGCACCTTAGCGGGAGGGGGCGAGCAGTACTTC.

The chain carries TRBV18 and TRBJ2-1; D gene ambiguous. V was pared by 0 bases and J by 13 bases, with 19 bases between. CDR3 length equals 15 residues. Germline V gives CDR1 KGHSH, CDR2 LQKENI. For the CDR3, the DNA is TGTGCCAGCTCACCACCGGAATATCCGCGGCCTGGCCAGTTCTTC. Amino acid sequence: CASSPPEYPRPGQFF.

This clone appeared a few times. This chain joins TRBV7-5 and TRBJ2-1; the table's D call, TRBD2, was not checked against the DNA. TRBV7-5 has pseudogene status. This CDR3 has 15 residues. The CDR3 bases are TGTGCCAGCAGCAAAAGCGGGATGGCCTACAATGAGCAGTTCTTC. It translates to CASSKSGMAYNEQFF.

This clone occurred a few times. J is TRBJ2-1 and V is TRBV6-7; TRBD2 matches at 11 bases. TRBV6-7 has ORF status, its function being uncertain. After removal of 6 bases from V and 4 bases from J, the junction contained 5 bases not matched to a gene. This CDR3 has 15 amino acids. CDR3 region: CASRVSGRAYNEQFF. CDR3 DNA: TGTGCCAGCAGAGTTAGCGGGAGGGCATACAATGAGCAGTTCTTC.

This sequence joins TRBV1 and TRBJ1-5; the table's D gene call, TRBD1, was not cross checked with the DNA. TRBV1 is termed a pseudogene. The CDR3 covers 16 residues. The CDR3 spells CASSQEGTASNQPQHF. The CDR3 DNA follows: TGCGCCAGCAGCCAAGAAGGGACAGCTAGCAATCAGCCCCAGCATTTT.

This clone came up a few times. This chain joins TRBV6-8 and TRBJ1-1; weak D call: TRBD1 (6 bases). V lost 5 bases and J 0 bases, leaving 13 bases between the germline ends. From germline, CDR1 is MNHGY and CDR2 SAAAGT. This CDR3 region has 15 residues. CDR3 in DNA: TGTGCCAGCAGTCCTCGGGGGCGGATGAACACTGAAGCTTTCTTT. Residues: CASSPRGRMNTEAFF.

The chain carries TRBV5-1 and TRBJ2-3; D is perhaps TRBD2 (5 bases). The CDR3 contains 16 residues. Germline assignment: CDR1 SGHRS and CDR2 YFSETQ. Trimming pared 0 bases from V and 2 bases from J, leaving 13 bases between. The CDR3 DNA reads as TGCGCCAGCAGCTTGGCCGAGGCGCGGGCCACAGATACGCAGTATTTT. Translating it yields CASSLAEARATDTQYF.

This clone counts as large. V is TRBV9 and J is TRBJ2-2; D possibly matches TRBD1 or TRBD2 (5 bases each). Germline assignment: CDR1 SGDLS and CDR2 YYNGEE. Trimming took off 5 bases at V and 6 bases at J, with 11 bases between the two ends. The CDR3 is 13 residues long. This CDR3 reads CASSGTAAGELFF. In nucleotides, the CDR3 is TGTGCCAGCAGTGGGACGGCCGCCGGGGAGCTGTTTTTT.

The J gene is TRBJ1-1, the V gene TRBV19; possible D gene TRBD1, 6 bases. The CDR3 consists of 17 residues. With 7 bases removed from V and 2 bases from J, the gap between germline ends came to 23 bases. Germline V gene data show CDR1 as LNHDA and CDR2 as SQIVND (reference sequence). The CDR3 DNA reads TGTGCCAGTACCCCCTTTAGGACAGCAACTCGAAACACTGAAGCTTTCTTT. Translated: CASTPFRTATRNTEAFF.

This clone was found once. As DNA, the CDR3 is TGTGCCAGCTCACCACCGGGACTTACCAGCGAGCAGTTCTTC. It translates to CASSPPGLTSEQFF. The V and J genes are TRBV18 and TRBJ2-1, with D maybe TRBD2 (6 bases). The CDR3 is 14 residues long. Trimming stripped 0 bases from V and 10 bases from J, with 13 bases between. The germline V gene has CDR1 KGHSH and CDR2 LQKENI.